This T cell receptor beta chain is from a study of radiotherapy plus CTLA-4 blockade in lung cancer. Study-wide context: Around 18% of enrolled patients responded objectively, and more than 25% had disease control. Study findings and constraints: Early clonal dynamics of blood T cells, together with interferon-beta, were reported as the best response predictor. Blood saw expansion of tumor-derived TCR clones after radiotherapy plus ipilimumab.

Lung cancer patients with chemo-refractory metastatic non-small-cell disease were given focal radiation plus CTLA-4 blockade with ipilimumab. Some clones are missing from TCRdb's copy, which holds only in-frame ones; the method was immunoSEQ multiplex PCR. The table includes 53,000 or so clones, roughly 90% detected once. The ends lost 0 bases at V and 5 bases at J; junction bases unmatched: 4. The CDR3 consists of 14 residues. Germline lookup yields CDR1 SGHDT and CDR2 YYEEEE. Note on this clone: Its specificity is not known.

This chain connects TRBV5-6 to TRBJ2-7, with 8 positions matching TRBD2. Source: peripheral blood, taken from a patient treated with radiotherapy plus ipilimumab. The clonotype comes from a human donor with non-small cell lung cancer whose response to radiotherapy plus ipilimumab could not be evaluated. The DNA for the CDR3 is TGTGCCAGCAGCTTGGAAGCGGGAGTTGACGAGCAGTACTTC. Translating gives CASSLEAGVDEQYF.